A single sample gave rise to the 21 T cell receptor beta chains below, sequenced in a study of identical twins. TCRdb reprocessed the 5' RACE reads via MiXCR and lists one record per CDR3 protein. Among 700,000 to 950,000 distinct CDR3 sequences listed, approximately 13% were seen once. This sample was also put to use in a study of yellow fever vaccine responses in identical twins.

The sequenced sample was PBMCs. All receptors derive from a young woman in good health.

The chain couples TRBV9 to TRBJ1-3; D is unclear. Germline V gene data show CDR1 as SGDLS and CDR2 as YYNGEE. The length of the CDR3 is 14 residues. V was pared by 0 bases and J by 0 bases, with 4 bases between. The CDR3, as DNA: TGTGCCAGCAGCGTAGACTTCTCTGGAAACACCATATATTTT. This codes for CASSVDFSGNTIYF.

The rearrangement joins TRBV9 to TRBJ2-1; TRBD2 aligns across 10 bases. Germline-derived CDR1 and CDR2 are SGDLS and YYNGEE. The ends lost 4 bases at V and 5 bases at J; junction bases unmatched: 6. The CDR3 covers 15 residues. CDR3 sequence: CASSSSGSSDNEQFF. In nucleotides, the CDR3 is TGTGCCAGCAGCTCTAGCGGGAGTTCTGACAATGAGCAGTTCTTC. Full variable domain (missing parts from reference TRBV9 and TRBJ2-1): DSGVTQTPKHLITATGQRVTLRCSPRSGDLSVYWYQQSLDQGLQFLIQYYNGEERAKGNILERFSAQQFPDLHSELNLSSLELGDSALYFCASSSSGSSDNEQFFGPGTRLTVL.

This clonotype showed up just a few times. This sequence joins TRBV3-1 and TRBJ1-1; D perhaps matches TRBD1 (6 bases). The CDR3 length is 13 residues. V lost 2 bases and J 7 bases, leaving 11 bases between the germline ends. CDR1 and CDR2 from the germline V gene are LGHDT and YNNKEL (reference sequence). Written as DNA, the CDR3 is TGTGCCAGCAGCCAACCCAGCAGGGGTGAAGCTTTCTTT. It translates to CASSQPSRGEAFF. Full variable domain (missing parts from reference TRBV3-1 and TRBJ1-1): DTAVSQTPKYLVTQMGNDKSIKCEQNLGHDTMYWYKQDSKKFLKIMFSYNNKELIINETVPNRFSPKSPDKAHLNLHINSLELGDSAVYFCASSQPSRGEAFFGQGTRLTVV.

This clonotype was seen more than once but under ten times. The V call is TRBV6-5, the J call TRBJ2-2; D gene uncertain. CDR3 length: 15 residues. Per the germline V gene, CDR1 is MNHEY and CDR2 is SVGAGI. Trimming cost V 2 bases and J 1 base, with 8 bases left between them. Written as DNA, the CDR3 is TGTGCCAGCAGTTACGGCAGAGTGAACACCGGGGAGCTGTTTTTT. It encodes CASSYGRVNTGELFF.

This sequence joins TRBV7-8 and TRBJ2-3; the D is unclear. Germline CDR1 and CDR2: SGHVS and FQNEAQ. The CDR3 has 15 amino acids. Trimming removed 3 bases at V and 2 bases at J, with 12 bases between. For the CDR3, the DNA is TGTGCCAGCAGCTTGGGCCAAAGCGACACAGATACGCAGTATTTT. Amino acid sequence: CASSLGQSDTDTQYF.

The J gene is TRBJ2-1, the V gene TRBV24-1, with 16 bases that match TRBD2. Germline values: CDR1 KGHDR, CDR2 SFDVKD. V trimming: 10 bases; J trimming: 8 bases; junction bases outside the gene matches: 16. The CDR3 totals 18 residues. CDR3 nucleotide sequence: TGTGCCACGAGACCGGGACTAGCGGGAGGGGGCCCGAGCGATGAGCAGTTCTTC. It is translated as CATRPGLAGGGPSDEQFF.

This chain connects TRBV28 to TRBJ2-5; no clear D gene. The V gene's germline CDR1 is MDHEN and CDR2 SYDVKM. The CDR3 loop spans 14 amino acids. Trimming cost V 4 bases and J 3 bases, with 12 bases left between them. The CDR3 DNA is TGTGCCAGCAGTTCCTCACCCGAAGAAGAGACCCAGTACTTC. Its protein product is CASSSSPEEETQYF.

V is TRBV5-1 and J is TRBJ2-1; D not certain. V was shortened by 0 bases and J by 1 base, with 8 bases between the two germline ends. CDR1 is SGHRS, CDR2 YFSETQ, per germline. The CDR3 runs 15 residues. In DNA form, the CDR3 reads TGCGCCAGCAGCTTGGCGTCACAGTCCTACAATGAGCAGTTCTTC. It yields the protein CASSLASQSYNEQFF.

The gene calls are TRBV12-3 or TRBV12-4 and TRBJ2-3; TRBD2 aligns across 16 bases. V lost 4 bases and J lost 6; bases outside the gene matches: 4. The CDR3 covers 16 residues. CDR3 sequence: CASSSGLAGGRDTQYF. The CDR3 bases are TGTGCCAGCAGTTCGGGACTAGCGGGGGGGCGTGATACGCAGTATTTT.

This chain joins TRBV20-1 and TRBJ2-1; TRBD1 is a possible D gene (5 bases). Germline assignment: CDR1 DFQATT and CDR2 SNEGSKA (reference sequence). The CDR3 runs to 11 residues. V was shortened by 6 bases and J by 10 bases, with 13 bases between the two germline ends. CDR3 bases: TGCAGTGCCCCAGGCCACAGGGAGCAGTTCTTC. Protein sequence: CSAPGHREQFF.

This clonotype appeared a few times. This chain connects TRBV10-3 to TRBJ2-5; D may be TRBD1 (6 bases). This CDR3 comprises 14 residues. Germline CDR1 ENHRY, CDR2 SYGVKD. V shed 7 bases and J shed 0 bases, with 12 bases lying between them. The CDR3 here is CAITRDRNQETQYF. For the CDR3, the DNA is TGTGCCATCACACGAGACAGGAACCAAGAGACCCAGTACTTC.

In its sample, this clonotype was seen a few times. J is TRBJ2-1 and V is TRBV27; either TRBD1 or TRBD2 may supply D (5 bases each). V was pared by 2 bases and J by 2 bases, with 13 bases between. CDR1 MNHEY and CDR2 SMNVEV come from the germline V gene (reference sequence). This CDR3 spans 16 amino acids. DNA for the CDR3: TGTGCCAGCAGTTTAGGAGCAGGGACCCCCTACAATGAGCAGTTCTTC. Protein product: CASSLGAGTPYNEQFF.

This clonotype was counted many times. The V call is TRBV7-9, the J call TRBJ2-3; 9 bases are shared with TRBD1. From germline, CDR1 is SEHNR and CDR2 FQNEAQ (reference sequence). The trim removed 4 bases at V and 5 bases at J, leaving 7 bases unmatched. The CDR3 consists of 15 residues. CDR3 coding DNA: TGTGCCAGCAGCTCGGGACAGGGAGGTGAAGATACGCAGTATTTT. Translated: CASSSGQGGEDTQYF.

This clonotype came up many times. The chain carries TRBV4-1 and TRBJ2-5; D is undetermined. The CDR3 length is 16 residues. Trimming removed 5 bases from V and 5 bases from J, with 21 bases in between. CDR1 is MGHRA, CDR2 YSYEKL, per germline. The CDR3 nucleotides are TGCGCCAGCAGCTCTTCATGGGTAGTGGACGTTGAGACCCAGTACTTC. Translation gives CASSSSWVVDVETQYF.

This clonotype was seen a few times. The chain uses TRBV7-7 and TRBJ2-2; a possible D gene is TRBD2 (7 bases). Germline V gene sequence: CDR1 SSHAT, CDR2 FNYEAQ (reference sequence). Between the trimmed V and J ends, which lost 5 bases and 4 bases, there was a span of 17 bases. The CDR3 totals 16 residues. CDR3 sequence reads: CASSLMGGAGTGELFF. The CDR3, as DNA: TGTGCCAGCAGCCTGATGGGGGGGGCCGGCACCGGGGAGCTGTTTTTT.

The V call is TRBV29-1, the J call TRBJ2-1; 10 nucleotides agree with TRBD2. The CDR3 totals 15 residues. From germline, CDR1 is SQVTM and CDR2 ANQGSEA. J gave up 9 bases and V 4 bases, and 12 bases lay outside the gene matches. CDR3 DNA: TGCAGCGTTGTTGTTAGCGGGAGGCCCGGGGGTGAGCAGTTCTTC. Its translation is CSVVVSGRPGGEQFF.

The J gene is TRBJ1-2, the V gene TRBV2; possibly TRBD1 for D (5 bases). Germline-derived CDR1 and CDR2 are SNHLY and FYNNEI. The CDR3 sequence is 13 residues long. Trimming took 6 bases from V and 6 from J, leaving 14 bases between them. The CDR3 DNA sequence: TGTGCCAGCAGGGGTAGGACAAGCCATGGCTACACCTTC. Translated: CASRGRTSHGYTF.

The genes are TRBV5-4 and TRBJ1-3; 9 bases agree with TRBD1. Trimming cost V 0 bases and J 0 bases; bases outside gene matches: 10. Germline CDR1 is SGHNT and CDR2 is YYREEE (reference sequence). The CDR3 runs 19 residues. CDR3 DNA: TGTGCCAGCAGCTTGGTGGCCGGGACAGGGATCTTCTCTGGAAACACCATATATTTT. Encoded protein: CASSLVAGTGIFSGNTIYF.

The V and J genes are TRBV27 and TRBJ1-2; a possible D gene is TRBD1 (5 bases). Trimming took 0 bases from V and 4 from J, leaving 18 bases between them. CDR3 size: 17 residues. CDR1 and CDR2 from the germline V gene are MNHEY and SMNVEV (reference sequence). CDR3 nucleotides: TGTGCCAGCAGTTTATCGCAAAGGGGCAGGGTTCCCTATGGCTACACCTTC. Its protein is CASSLSQRGRVPYGYTF.

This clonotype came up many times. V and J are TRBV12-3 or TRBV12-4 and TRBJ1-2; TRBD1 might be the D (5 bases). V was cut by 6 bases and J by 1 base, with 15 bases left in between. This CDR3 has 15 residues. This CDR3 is CASSSDSLFNYGYTF. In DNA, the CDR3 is TGTGCCAGCAGCTCCGACAGTCTTTTTAACTATGGCTACACCTTC.

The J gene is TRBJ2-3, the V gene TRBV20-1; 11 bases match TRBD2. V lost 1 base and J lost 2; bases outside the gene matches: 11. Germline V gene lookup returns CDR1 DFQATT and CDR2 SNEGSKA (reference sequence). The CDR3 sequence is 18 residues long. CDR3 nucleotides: TGCAGTGCTAGAGGGACTTCGGGGACTAGCGGTCCCACAGATACGCAGTATTTT. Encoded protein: CSARGTSGTSGPTDTQYF.